This T cell receptor beta chain was observed in a study of blood T cell repertoires in COVID-19. There are a few counts of this clone. Germline lookup yields CDR1 MNHEY and CDR2 SVGAGI. Trimming at V came to 2 bases and at J to 2 bases, leaving 6 bases not matched to a gene. The CDR3 loop spans 16 amino acids. In the original analysis: Amplification of reference gene primers provided the estimated nucleated cell counts. Sequenced by immunoSEQ multiplex PCR; TCRdb stores in-frame clones only, minus some. That table furnishes V, J and clone size, whereas the DNA furnished D and trimming. The sample holds 180,000 or so clones, 75% to 80% seen once.

The clonotype was recovered from a woman in her fifties or sixties with active or convalescent COVID-19. The chain carries TRBV6-5 and TRBJ2-3; 8 bases line up with TRBD2. Sequencing was carried out using peripheral blood. CDR3 sequence reads: CASSYTGRGATDTQYF. The CDR3 nucleotides read TGTGCCAGCAGTTACACTGGGCGGGGGGCCACAGATACGCAGTATTTT.